A single sample is the source of the 10 T cell receptor beta chains below, sequenced in a study of blood T cell repertoires in COVID-19 (dated by TCRdb to the early 2020s). Libraries were constructed by the immunoSEQ multiplex PCR assay. Not all clones reach the TCRdb copy of this immuneACCESS table, which keeps in-frame sequences only. Checked studies attribute under half of the gap to unresolved V genes and leave the rest unexplained. For this sample the table gives about 90,000 clones, of which about 91% were detected only once. Approximately 2.2% of the sample is taken by the ten largest. Sequencing was done on a sample of peripheral blood. The receptors shown here come from a human donor with active COVID-19. The donor label of this sample is uncertain.

V gene TRBV10-3 combines with J gene TRBJ2-2; 9 positions agree with TRBD1. The CDR3 totals 16 residues. Looked up from germline, CDR1 is ENHRY and CDR2 is SYGVKD. With 2 bases clipped from V and 6 bases from J, the junction kept 7 bases outside the gene matches. Written as DNA, the CDR3 is TGTGCCATCAGTGAGCGGGAGACAGGGGGGTCCGGGGAGCTGTTTTTT. Residues: CAISERETGGSGELFF.

The chain recombines TRBV29-1 with TRBJ2-7; 10 bases are shared with TRBD2. The J segment lost 6 bases and the V segment lost 4 bases, leaving 9 bases of the junction unmatched. The CDR3 extends over 14 amino acids. CDR1 and CDR2 from the germline V gene are SQVTM and ANQGSEA. CDR3 sequence reads: CSVAPSGGNSEQYF. As DNA, the CDR3 is TGCAGCGTTGCTCCTAGCGGGGGAAATAGCGAGCAGTACTTC.

The chain couples TRBV6-4 to TRBJ2-5; 10 bases map to TRBD1. Germline lookup yields CDR1 MRHNA and CDR2 SNTAGT. The CDR3 has 14 residues. Losses at the gene ends were 6 bases for V and 2 bases for J; bases not matched to a gene: 3. In DNA form, the CDR3 reads TGTGCCAGCAGCCGGACAGGGGGGCAAGAGACCCAGTACTTC. It translates to CASSRTGGQETQYF.

CDR3 sequence: CASSLAGGPDTDTQYF. The CDR3 nucleotides are TGTGCCAGCAGCCTAGCGGGGGGCCCCGACACAGATACGCAGTATTTT. The chain uses TRBV6-2 or TRBV6-3 and TRBJ2-3; 11 positions agree with TRBD2. V lost 6 bases, J lost 2 bases, and 7 bases stayed unmatched. Germline CDR1 and CDR2: MNHEY and SVGEGT. The CDR3 is made up of 16 amino acids.

The chain has TRBV2 and TRBJ1-2; 7 bases match TRBD1. The germline V gene encodes CDR1 SNHLY and CDR2 FYNNEI. The CDR3 is 14 residues long. After removal of 4 bases from V and 3 bases from J, the junction contained 5 bases not matched to a gene. For the CDR3, the DNA is TGTGCCAGCAGTGTAGAGGGGGCGGACTATGGCTACACCTTC. Its protein product is CASSVEGADYGYTF.

V and J are TRBV21-1 and TRBJ1-1; TRBD1 is the table's D call and was not checked against the DNA. TRBV21-1 constitutes a pseudogene. CDR3 length equals 15 residues. The CDR3 nucleotides are TGTGCCAGCAGAGCACTTAGACAGGGGAGATCTGAAGCTTTCTTT. This encodes CASRALRQGRSEAFF.

The chain links TRBV27 to TRBJ2-1; a weak D match, TRBD2 (6 bases). This CDR3 comprises 16 residues. The germline V gene encodes CDR1 MNHEY and CDR2 SMNVEV (reference sequence). Trimming removed 3 bases from V and 6 bases from J, with 18 bases in between. CDR3 in DNA: TGTGCCAGCAGTTTCGGAGGGGCACTTGTTGGCAATGAGCAGTTCTTC. Its translation is CASSFGGALVGNEQFF.

This sequence joins TRBV6-5 and TRBJ1-2; no reliable D call. This CDR3 comprises 15 residues. Trimming shortened V by 0 bases and J by 8 bases, and 16 bases separated the two germline ends. From germline, CDR1 is MNHEY and CDR2 SVGAGI. The CDR3 is CASSYSEVVERGYTF. CDR3 coding DNA: TGTGCCAGCAGTTACTCGGAAGTGGTTGAGAGGGGCTACACCTTC.

The sample holds one count of this clone. The rearrangement joins TRBV5-1 to TRBJ1-2; 7 bases are a match to TRBD1. Germline CDR1 reads SGHRS; CDR2 reads YFSETQ. The CDR3 consists of 15 residues. The V gene end was trimmed by 3 bases and the J gene end by 4 bases; junction bases not matched to a gene: 9. The CDR3 nucleotides are TGCGCCAGCAGCTCATTGACAGGGATGGCCTATGGCTACACCTTC. It yields the protein CASSSLTGMAYGYTF.

This rearrangement joins TRBV7-8 to TRBJ1-4; 7 bases map to TRBD1. Germline lookup yields CDR1 SGHVS and CDR2 FQNEAQ. The CDR3 length is 16 residues. Trimming at V came to 4 bases and at J to 0 bases, leaving 5 bases not matched to a gene. CDR3 residues: CASSSGQTATNEKLFF. CDR3 in DNA: TGTGCCAGCAGCTCGGGACAGACCGCAACTAATGAAAAACTGTTTTTT. Supplemented by reference TRBV7-8 and TRBJ1-4, the full variable domain reads GAGVSQSPRYKVAKRGQDVALRCDPISGHVSLFWYQQALGQGPEFLTYFQNEAQLDKSGLPSDRFFAERPEGSVSTLKIQRTQQEDSAVYLCASSSGQTATNEKLFFGSGTQLSVL.